This TCR beta chain was sequenced during a study of control samples from healthy donors and cancer patients. V shed 0 bases, J shed 5 bases, and the junction held 4 bases outside the gene matches. Germline CDR1 reads SGHRS; CDR2 reads YFSETQ. CDR3 length equals 14 residues. Clones were read by immunoSEQ multiplex PCR, and TCRdb kept only the in-frame ones, dropping some. Among fewer than 500,000 clones, about nine tenths were seen once, and the ten largest hold 5% to 8%. This clone was observed a single time. The chain has TRBV5-1 and TRBJ2-5, with 7 bases aligning to TRBD2. The receptor was derived from a man aged 35-49 years with head and neck cancer. Sequencing was performed on PBMCs. CDR3 protein: CASSLVAGEETQYF. In DNA, the CDR3 is TGCGCCAGCAGCTTGGTCGCGGGGGAGGAGACCCAGTACTTC.